The 29 T cell receptor beta chains presented below share a single source sample, sequenced in a study of shared clonotypes between healthy human individuals. Generated by immunoSEQ multiplex PCR, the TCRdb table keeps only in-frame clones and is missing some. Found here are about 1.5 million clones, approximately 98% of them singletons; the top ten hold approximately 0.45%. The sample taken for sequencing was naive CD4+ T cells sorted from blood. Documented subset: CD45RA+ positively selected. The receptors come from a man aged 25 to 40 in good health.

This clone was observed once. V is TRBV30 and J is TRBJ2-6; D call uncertain. The V end was cut by 3 bases, the J end by 2 bases, with 8 bases between. The CDR3 totals 14 residues. Germline V lookup: CDR1 GTSNPN, CDR2 SVGIG (reference sequence). Here the CDR3 reads CAWSEAPGANVLTF. The CDR3 DNA sequence: TGTGCCTGGAGCGAGGCGCCTGGGGCCAACGTCCTGACTTTC.

V and J are TRBV7-9 and TRBJ2-1, with a possible D match to TRBD1 (6 bases). Germline loops: CDR1 SEHNR, CDR2 FQNEAQ (reference sequence). This CDR3 is 13 amino acids long. Trimming took 4 bases from V and 12 from J, leaving 16 bases between them. The CDR3 spells CASSSVSTGMQFF. The CDR3 region has the DNA TGTGCCAGCAGCTCAGTATCGACAGGAATGCAGTTCTTC. The complete variable domain, with remaining parts taken from reference TRBV7-9 and TRBJ2-1, reads DTGVSQNPRHKITKRGQNVTFRCDPISEHNRLYWYRQTLGQGPEFLTYFQNEAQLEKSRLLSDRFSAERPKGSFSTLEIQRTEQGDSAMYLCASSSVSTGMQFFGPGTRLTVL.

In this sample, this clone turned up once. The chain is built from TRBV28 and TRBJ1-3; 7 bases are a match to TRBD1. Germline V gene data show CDR1 as MDHEN and CDR2 as SYDVKM. The CDR3 contains 16 residues. Trimming removed 4 bases from V and 0 bases from J; junction bases left unmatched: 6. CDR3 region: CASSSGQVASGNTIYF. CDR3 in DNA: TGTGCCAGCAGTTCCGGACAGGTGGCCTCTGGAAACACCATATATTTT.

The chain combines TRBV5-6 with TRBJ2-4, with 7 bases fitting TRBD2. The CDR3 has 14 amino acids. The V segment lost 0 bases and the J segment 9 bases; nucleotides outside the gene matches: 6. Per the germline V gene, CDR1 is SGHDT and CDR2 is YYEEEE. The chain's CDR3 is CASSLGQTGGIQYF. CDR3 nucleotide sequence: TGTGCCAGCAGCTTGGGACAGACGGGAGGCATTCAGTACTTC.

The chain carries TRBV5-4 and TRBJ2-7; D is possibly TRBD2 (5 bases). The CDR3 loop spans 15 amino acids. Germline values: CDR1 SGHNT, CDR2 YYREEE (reference sequence). The V gene lost 4 bases and the J gene lost 3 bases, with 17 bases spanning the gap. CDR3 sequence (DNA): TGTGCCAGCAGCATGGACCGGGATGCAGACTACGAGCAGTACTTC. Translation: CASSMDRDADYEQYF.

This chain connects TRBV7-8 to TRBJ2-3; D gene ambiguous. Between the trimmed V and J ends, which lost 4 bases and 0 bases, there was a span of 17 bases. This CDR3 has 17 residues. CDR1 SGHVS and CDR2 FQNEAQ come from the germline V gene. CDR3 in DNA: TGTGCCAGCAGCTCATCAAAGATGGCGGCTAGCACAGATACGCAGTATTTT. It codes for CASSSSKMAASTDTQYF.

The chain combines TRBV7-2 with TRBJ2-2, with 7 bases identical to TRBD2. V trimming: 6 bases; J trimming: 4 bases; junction bases outside the gene matches: 11. CDR1 SGHTA and CDR2 FQGNSA come from the germline V gene. The CDR3 contains 16 residues. Here the CDR3 DNA reads TGTGCCAGCAGGAAAACTGGGACTATCGGCACCGGGGAGCTGTTTTTT. Encoded protein: CASRKTGTIGTGELFF.

The chain couples TRBV19 to TRBJ2-1; D remains ambiguous. The CDR3 totals 14 residues. Per germline, CDR1 LNHDA and CDR2 SQIVND (reference sequence). Trimming cost V 3 bases and J 2 bases, with 8 bases left between them. In DNA form, the CDR3 reads TGTGCCAGTAGTATTATAGCTCCCTACAATGAGCAGTTCTTC. It specifies CASSIIAPYNEQFF.

The rearrangement uses TRBV28 and TRBJ1-2, with unresolved D. CDR1 is MDHEN and CDR2 is SYDVKM in the germline V gene. The CDR3 spans 15 residues. V lost 1 base to trimming and J lost 6 bases, with 15 bases between them. CDR3 in amino acids: CASSLSSLPGNGYTF. The DNA for the CDR3 is TGTGCCAGCAGTTTATCTTCCCTCCCGGGGAATGGCTACACCTTC.

Details on this clone: This sample also contains other DNA sequences that code for the same CDR3. The chain uses TRBV29-1 and TRBJ2-7; D could derive from TRBD1 or TRBD2 (5 bases each). The germline CDR1 and CDR2 sequences are SQVTM and ANQGSEA. The CDR3 spans 11 residues. V lost 3 bases and J 4 bases, leaving 7 bases between the germline ends. This CDR3 is CSVDGGYEQYF. CDR3 in DNA: TGCAGCGTTGATGGGGGTTACGAGCAGTACTTC.

The genes are TRBV7-7 and TRBJ1-3; tentative D call: TRBD1 (5 bases). Germline values: CDR1 SSHAT, CDR2 FNYEAQ (reference sequence). This CDR3 spans 14 amino acids. Trimming took 5 bases from V and 0 from J, leaving 8 bases between them. The CDR3 sequence is CASSPGFSGNTIYF. The CDR3, as DNA: TGTGCCAGCAGCCCAGGGTTCTCTGGAAACACCATATATTTT.

This clone was counted a few times. This specimen includes other DNA sequences encoding the same CDR3. This chain connects TRBV5-1 to TRBJ2-7, with TRBD1 matching 10 bases. Germline CDR1 reads SGHRS; CDR2 reads YFSETQ. Trimming removed 0 bases from V and 3 bases from J; junction bases left unmatched: 0. This CDR3 comprises 14 residues. The CDR3 bases are TGCGCCAGCAGCTTGGGGACAGGGGGCTACGAGCAGTACTTC. Its protein is CASSLGTGGYEQYF.

The chain is built from TRBV5-8 and TRBJ1-2; possible D gene TRBD1, 6 bases. The ends were cut back, 6 bases at V and 8 bases at J, with 14 bases in the middle. The CDR3 consists of 12 residues. In germline, CDR1 is SGHTS, CDR2 YDEGEE. CDR3 nucleotides: TGTGCCAGCACTAGTGGGGGGCCAGGCTACACCTTC. Translating gives CASTSGGPGYTF.

This chain links TRBV6-5 with TRBJ2-2; D ambiguous. Trimming left V 0 bases short and J 2 bases short, with 1 base between. The CDR3 runs to 13 residues. Germline loops: CDR1 MNHEY, CDR2 SVGAGI. For the CDR3, the DNA is TGTGCCAGCAGTTACTCTAACACCGGGGAGCTGTTTTTT. Protein: CASSYSNTGELFF.

The chain uses TRBV4-1 and TRBJ2-7; TRBD2 matches at 9 bases. The germline gives CDR1 MGHRA, CDR2 YSYEKL. Unmatched junction bases numbered 7, after V lost 0 bases and J lost 4 bases. There are 16 residues in the CDR3. CDR3 protein: CASSQDRGGRVYEQYF. CDR3 nucleotide sequence: TGCGCCAGCAGCCAAGATCGAGGCGGGAGGGTTTACGAGCAGTACTTC.

This sequence joins TRBV7-2 and TRBJ1-2; D remains unclear. Germline CDR1 is SGHTA and CDR2 is FQGNSA. V gave up 0 bases and J gave up 8 bases, with 16 bases separating them. There are 15 residues in the CDR3. CDR3 coding DNA: TGTGCCAGCAGCTTAGCTTCAGCCAGGACCCGCGGCTACACCTTC. This sequence encodes CASSLASARTRGYTF. Filled out from reference TRBV7-2 and TRBJ1-2, the complete variable domain reads GAGVSQSPSNKVTEKGKDVELRCDPISGHTALYWYRQSLGQGLEFLIYFQGNSAPDKSGLPSDRFSAERTGGSVSTLTIQRTQQEDSAVYLCASSLASARTRGYTFGSGTRLTVV.

The CDR3 loop reads CASSRDTGELFF. The CDR3 nucleotides read TGTGCCAGCAGCCGTGATACCGGGGAGCTGTTTTTT. V gene TRBV7-3 combines with J gene TRBJ2-2; no firm D call. The ends were cut back, 5 bases at V and 5 bases at J, with 6 bases in the middle. This CDR3 comprises 12 residues. Looked up from germline, CDR1 is SGHTA and CDR2 is FQGTGA.

This chain connects TRBV28 to TRBJ1-5; no clear D. The germline gives CDR1 MDHEN, CDR2 SYDVKM. The V end lost 6 bases, the J end lost 5 bases, and 14 bases lay between the germline ends. The CDR3 contains 14 residues. CDR3 in amino acids: CASRADLGYQPQHF. CDR3 sequence (DNA): TGTGCCAGCAGGGCGGACCTTGGCTATCAGCCCCAGCATTTT.

This clone has a single count. This chain's CDR3 is CAWSSQGTQPQHF. DNA for the CDR3: TGTGCCTGGAGTAGCCAGGGAACTCAGCCCCAGCATTTT. The chain is built from TRBV30 and TRBJ1-5, with a weak D call TRBD1 (5 bases). The CDR3 is made up of 13 amino acids. Germline CDR1 GTSNPN, CDR2 SVGIG (reference sequence). Deletions cut 2 bases from V and 6 bases from J, with 11 bases between. The full variable domain, rest sourced from reference TRBV30 and TRBJ1-5, is SQTIHQWPATLVQPVGSPLSLECTVEGTSNPNLYWYRQAAGRGLQLLFYSVGIGQISSEVPQNLSASRPQDRQFILSSKKLLLSDSGFYLCAWSSQGTQPQHFGDGTRLSIL.

CDR3 in DNA: TGCGCCAGCAGCGTGGCGCGGGGCCGGGTCACTGGTGAGCAGTTCTTC. It translates to CASSVARGRVTGEQFF. The V and J genes are TRBV5-1 and TRBJ2-1; D perhaps matches TRBD2 (6 bases). Germline assignment: CDR1 SGHRS and CDR2 YFSETQ. The CDR3 contains 16 residues. Trimming took 4 bases from V and 9 from J, leaving 23 bases between them.

The chain recombines TRBV19 with TRBJ1-5, with a tentative D call TRBD1 (5 bases). This CDR3 comprises 17 residues. Trimming pared 5 bases from V and 2 bases from J, leaving 19 bases between. The germline V gene encodes CDR1 LNHDA and CDR2 SQIVND (reference sequence). The CDR3 DNA is TGTGCCAGTAGTTCACCACCAGGGATCGATGGCAATCAGCCCCAGCATTTT. Amino acid sequence: CASSSPPGIDGNQPQHF. Full variable domain (missing parts from reference TRBV19 and TRBJ1-5): DGGITQSPKYLFRKEGQNVTLSCEQNLNHDAMYWYRQDPGQGLRLIYYSQIVNDFQKGDIAEGYSVSREKKESFPLTVTSAQKNPTAFYLCASSSPPGIDGNQPQHFGDGTRLSIL.

V usage is TRBV6-4 and J usage is TRBJ2-1; the match to TRBD2 covers 8 bases. The CDR3 covers 16 residues. V shed 2 bases and J 7 bases; nucleotides not matched to a gene: 10. CDR1 and CDR2 from the germline V gene are MRHNA and SNTAGT. CDR3 sequence (DNA): TGTGCCAGCAGTGACACCCCGGGACTAGGACGGAATGAGCAGTTCTTC. Amino acid sequence: CASSDTPGLGRNEQFF.

The J gene is TRBJ2-1, the V gene TRBV5-4; unclear D gene. CDR1 and CDR2 (germline): SGHNT, YYREEE (reference sequence). The CDR3 is made up of 14 amino acids. Trimming took 4 bases from V and 6 from J, leaving 14 bases between them. The CDR3 is CASSPKEPRNEQFF. CDR3 sequence (DNA): TGTGCCAGCAGCCCCAAAGAGCCTCGCAATGAGCAGTTCTTC.

This chain connects TRBV29-1 to TRBJ2-5; D gene uncertain. The CDR3 loop spans 15 amino acids. Between the trimmed V and J ends, which lost 3 bases and 8 bases, there was a span of 22 bases. Germline CDR1 and CDR2: SQVTM and ANQGSEA. The CDR3 is CSVENGRPARGTQYF. CDR3 coding DNA: TGCAGCGTTGAGAACGGACGCCCAGCGCGTGGCACCCAGTACTTC.

V and J are TRBV9 and TRBJ2-5; D might be TRBD1 (5 bases). Germline values: CDR1 SGDLS, CDR2 YYNGEE. V was pared by 0 bases and J by 3 bases, with 12 bases between. This CDR3 comprises 15 residues. This CDR3 reads CASSVDPAGKETQYF. CDR3 sequence (DNA): TGTGCCAGCAGCGTAGATCCGGCAGGGAAAGAGACCCAGTACTTC.

A note on this clone: The same CDR3 also results from other DNA sequences found in this sample. The chain joins TRBV5-1 to TRBJ2-3; D gene ambiguous. The CDR3 has 14 amino acids. In germline, CDR1 is SGHRS, CDR2 YFSETQ. With 1 base removed from V and 2 bases from J, the gap between germline ends came to 8 bases. This CDR3 reads CASSLSQLTDTQYF. The CDR3 nucleotides read TGCGCCAGCAGCTTGTCACAGCTCACAGATACGCAGTATTTT.

The J gene is TRBJ2-1, the V gene TRBV7-9; TRBD2 matches 12 bases. Germline values: CDR1 SEHNR, CDR2 FQNEAQ (reference sequence). J was trimmed by 7 bases and V by 5 bases; bases with no gene match: 9. The CDR3 has 16 amino acids. In DNA, the CDR3 is TGTGCCAGCAGCCCAGCCCTAGCGGGAGGGATTAATGAGCAGTTCTTC. Its protein is CASSPALAGGINEQFF.

V is TRBV29-1 and J is TRBJ2-5; D is uncertain. Germline V lookup: CDR1 SQVTM, CDR2 ANQGSEA. The CDR3 sequence is 12 residues long. The V end lost 5 bases, the J end lost 2 bases, and 9 bases lay between the germline ends. The CDR3 DNA is TGCAGCGTTCTTGTAGCTCAAGAGACCCAGTACTTC. Residues: CSVLVAQETQYF.

The V gene is TRBV28, the J gene TRBJ1-5; tentative D call: TRBD1 (6 bases). In germline, CDR1 is MDHEN, CDR2 SYDVKM. Trimming cost V 7 bases and J 6 bases, with 19 bases left between them. The CDR3 has 15 amino acids. In DNA form, the CDR3 reads TGTGCCAGCACCCGAGGGGGGAGGGGGAGTCAGCCCCAGCATTTT. Protein: CASTRGGRGSQPQHF.